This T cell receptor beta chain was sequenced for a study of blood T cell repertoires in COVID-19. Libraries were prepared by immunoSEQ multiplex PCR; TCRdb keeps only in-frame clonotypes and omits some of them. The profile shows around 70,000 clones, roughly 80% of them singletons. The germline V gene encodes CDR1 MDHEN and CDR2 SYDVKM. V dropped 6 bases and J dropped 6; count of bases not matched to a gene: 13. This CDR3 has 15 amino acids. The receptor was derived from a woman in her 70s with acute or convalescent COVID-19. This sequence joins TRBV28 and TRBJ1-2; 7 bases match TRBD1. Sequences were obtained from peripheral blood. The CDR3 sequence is CASRARDRPGDGYTF. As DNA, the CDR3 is TGTGCCAGCAGGGCCCGGGACAGACCTGGGGATGGCTACACCTTC.